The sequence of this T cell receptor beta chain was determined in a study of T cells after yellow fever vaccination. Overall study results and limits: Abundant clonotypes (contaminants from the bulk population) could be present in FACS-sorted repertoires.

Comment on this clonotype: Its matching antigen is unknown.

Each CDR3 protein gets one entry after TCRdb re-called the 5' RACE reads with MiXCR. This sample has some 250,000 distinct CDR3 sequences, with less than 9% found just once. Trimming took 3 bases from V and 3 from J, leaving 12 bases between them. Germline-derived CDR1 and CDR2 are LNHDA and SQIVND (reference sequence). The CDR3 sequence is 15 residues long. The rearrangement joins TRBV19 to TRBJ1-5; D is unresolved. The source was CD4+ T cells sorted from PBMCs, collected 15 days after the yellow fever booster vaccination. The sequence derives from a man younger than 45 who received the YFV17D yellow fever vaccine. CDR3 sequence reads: CASSIPNSYNQPQHF. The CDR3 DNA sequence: TGTGCCAGTAGTATCCCGAACAGTTACAATCAGCCCCAGCATTTT.